The 27 T cell receptor beta chains given below trace back to one sample, sequenced in a study of a mutant IDH1 vaccine in newly diagnosed glioma. Data came from immunoSEQ multiplex PCR; TCRdb stores just in-frame clones and leaves some out. The data show roughly 50,000 clones, around 80% seen once. These TCRs are of unknown antigen specificity. Documented time point: week 35, safety follow-up. Doses comprised 300 ug of mutant IDH1 20-mer peptide each, plus topical imiquimod. The sequencing here drew on PBMCs, taken from a glioma patient whose treatment included an IDH1 peptide vaccine. Source of these receptors: a middle-aged man with glioma.

Here the CDR3 reads CASSTGGYGYTF. Here the CDR3 DNA reads TGTGCCAGCAGCACAGGGGGCTATGGCTACACCTTC. The chain employs TRBV2 and TRBJ1-2; 8 nucleotides line up with TRBD1. Germline loops: CDR1 SNHLY, CDR2 FYNNEI. The CDR3 sequence is 12 residues long. Losses at the gene ends were 6 bases for V and 4 bases for J; bases not matched to a gene: 1.

This clone was recorded once. The rearrangement links TRBV6-6 to TRBJ2-3; no firm D call. Germline CDR1 reads MNHNY; CDR2 reads SVGAGI (reference sequence). Trimming pared 5 bases from V and 2 bases from J, leaving 2 bases between. CDR3 length: 11 amino acids. CDR3 nucleotides: TGTGCCAGCAGTACCACAGATACGCAGTATTTT. Protein sequence: CASSTTDTQYF.

This clone was detected a few times. The rearrangement uses TRBV6-1 and TRBJ2-7; perhaps TRBD1 as D (6 bases). The CDR3 consists of 17 residues. The germline gives CDR1 MNHNS, CDR2 SASEGT. Trimming pared 2 bases from V and 1 base from J, leaving 18 bases between. The CDR3 nucleotides are TGTGCCAGCAGTGAAACGATTTACAGGGTGCGGTCCTACGAGCAGTACTTC. It yields the protein CASSETIYRVRSYEQYF.

This chain connects TRBV7-9 to TRBJ2-3, with D perhaps TRBD1 (7 bases). There are 14 residues in the CDR3. In germline, CDR1 is SEHNR, CDR2 FQNEAQ (reference sequence). Deletions cut 5 bases from V and 6 bases from J, with 15 bases between. The CDR3 here is CASSDREAFDTQYF. The CDR3 nucleotides are TGTGCCAGCAGCGACAGGGAGGCATTCGATACGCAGTATTTT.

This clone was counted between two and nine times. The chain employs TRBV7-6 and TRBJ1-5, with TRBD1 as a possible D gene (5 bases). The V end was cut by 1 base, the J end by 3 bases, with 10 bases between. The CDR3 is made up of 15 amino acids. Germline CDR1 SGHVS, CDR2 FNYEAQ. The CDR3 is CASSLGTGDNQPQHF. CDR3 bases: TGTGCCAGCAGCTTAGGTACAGGCGACAATCAGCCCCAGCATTTT. Drawing the rest from reference TRBV7-6 and TRBJ1-5, the complete variable domain is GAGVSQSPRYKVTKRGQDVALRCDPISGHVSLYWYRQALGQGPEFLTYFNYEAQQDKSGLPNDRFSAERPEGSISTLTIQRTEQRDSAMYRCASSLGTGDNQPQHFGDGTRLSIL.

This clone was counted only a few times. V usage is TRBV14 and J usage is TRBJ1-1; unclear D gene. CDR3 length: 13 residues. Germline CDR1 reads SGHDN; CDR2 reads FVKESK. V dropped 2 bases and J dropped 5 bases, with 9 bases sitting between them. The DNA for the CDR3 is TGTGCCAGCAGCCAAAGCTCGCGGACTGAAGCTTTCTTT. This sequence encodes CASSQSSRTEAFF.

For the CDR3, the DNA is TGTGCCAGTGGCCCCGACTATAATGAAAAACTGTTTTTT. Its translation: CASGPDYNEKLFF. The chain uses TRBV19 and TRBJ1-4; the D is unclear. The V end was cut by 8 bases, the J end by 4 bases, with 11 bases between. This CDR3 is built from 13 residues. Germline V gene sequence: CDR1 LNHDA, CDR2 SQIVND (reference sequence).

The V gene is TRBV18, the J gene TRBJ2-7; 7 bases are shared with TRBD1. The ends lost 3 bases at V and 12 bases at J; junction bases unmatched: 11. The CDR3 extends over 13 amino acids. The germline CDR1 and CDR2 sequences are KGHSH and LQKENI. The CDR3 reads CASSPDRDQGRYF. For the CDR3, the DNA is TGTGCCAGCTCACCCGACAGGGACCAGGGAAGGTACTTC.

The V gene is TRBV7-8, the J gene TRBJ1-6; 7 nucleotides line up with TRBD1. V trimming: 5 bases; J trimming: 7 bases; junction bases outside the gene matches: 5. CDR3 length: 14 residues. Germline V CDR1 and CDR2: SGHVS, FQNEAQ. The CDR3 sequence: CASSLGQLNSPLHF. CDR3 in DNA: TGTGCCAGCAGCCTGGGACAGCTAAATTCACCCCTCCACTTT.

Concerning this clone itself: A read error may produce the germline difference seen at one junction end. The chain carries TRBV7-7 and TRBJ2-5, with 7 bases fitting TRBD2. The V gene's germline CDR1 is SSHAT and CDR2 FNYEAQ (reference sequence). This CDR3 contains 16 residues. The CDR3 nucleotides read TGTGCTAGCAGCTTTGGCGCTAGCGGTATTAGGGAGACCCAGTACTTC. This encodes CASSFGASGIRETQYF.

The rearrangement uses TRBV6-6 and TRBJ1-1; tentatively, D is TRBD1 (5 bases). This CDR3 spans 14 amino acids. CDR1 MNHNY and CDR2 SVGAGI come from the germline V gene (reference sequence). V shed 5 bases and J shed 3 bases, with 13 bases lying between them. CDR3 protein: CASSTPDSYTEAFF. The CDR3 bases are TGTGCCAGCAGTACCCCTGACAGTTACACTGAAGCTTTCTTT.

The chain couples TRBV29-1 to TRBJ1-5; 8 bases are shared with TRBD1. Germline trimming cut 5 bases from V and 8 bases from J; bases unmatched to any gene: 5. Germline V gene lookup returns CDR1 SQVTM and CDR2 ANQGSEA. CDR3 length equals 12 residues. Here the CDR3 reads CSVKTGDEPQHF. In DNA, the CDR3 is TGCAGCGTTAAGACAGGGGACGAGCCCCAGCATTTT.

The chain carries TRBV10-3 and TRBJ2-5; perhaps TRBD2 as D (6 bases). V shed 2 bases and J shed 5 bases, with 15 bases lying between them. The CDR3 is made up of 15 amino acids. CDR1 and CDR2 (germline): ENHRY, SYGVKD. The CDR3 protein is CAISEGSGGRETQYF. The CDR3 DNA is TGTGCCATCAGTGAGGGCTCTGGGGGGAGGGAGACCCAGTACTTC.

This chain links TRBV5-1 with TRBJ1-4; 7 nucleotides agree with TRBD1. In germline, CDR1 is SGHRS, CDR2 YFSETQ. The ends lost 0 bases at V and 4 bases at J; junction bases unmatched: 3. There are 15 residues in the CDR3. The CDR3 reads CASSLGGQFNEKLFF. CDR3 DNA: TGCGCCAGCAGCTTGGGGGGACAGTTTAATGAAAAACTGTTTTTT.

The rearrangement joins TRBV30 to TRBJ2-7, with 7 bases fitting TRBD1. CDR3 length: 15 amino acids. Trimming took 4 bases from V and 5 from J; bases not matched to a gene: 14. The germline gives CDR1 GTSNPN, CDR2 SVGIG (reference sequence). The CDR3 region is CAWTTGGRGMDEQYF. The CDR3 DNA follows: TGTGCCTGGACCACGGGCGGCAGGGGGATGGACGAGCAGTACTTC.

This rearrangement joins TRBV2 to TRBJ2-2; D assignment may be TRBD1 or TRBD2 (5 bases each). Germline values: CDR1 SNHLY, CDR2 FYNNEI. CDR3 size: 15 residues. With 6 bases removed from V and 0 bases from J, the gap between germline ends came to 11 bases. The CDR3 spells CASRPGTANTGELFF. For the CDR3, the DNA is TGTGCCAGCAGACCCGGGACGGCGAACACCGGGGAGCTGTTTTTT. The full variable domain, with the rest looked up from reference TRBV2 and TRBJ2-2, is EPEVTQTPSHQVTQMGQEVILRCVPISNHLYFYWYRQILGQKVEFLVSFYNNEISEKSEIFDDQFSVERPDGSNFTLKIRSTKLEDSAMYFCASRPGTANTGELFFGEGSRLTVL.

V is TRBV6-1 and J is TRBJ1-2; 10 nucleotides line up with TRBD1. CDR3 length: 14 residues. The ends lost 0 bases at V and 7 bases at J; junction bases unmatched: 2. CDR1 MNHNS and CDR2 SASEGT come from the germline V gene. The CDR3 sequence is CASSEATGGSGYTF. The CDR3 region has the DNA TGTGCCAGCAGTGAAGCGACAGGGGGCTCTGGCTACACCTTC.

V gene TRBV30 combines with J gene TRBJ2-7; possibly TRBD1 for D (6 bases). Trimming pared 2 bases from V and 7 bases from J, leaving 12 bases between. CDR1 GTSNPN and CDR2 SVGIG come from the germline V gene (reference sequence). The CDR3 runs to 12 residues. The CDR3 sequence: CAWSSGAREQYF. CDR3 DNA: TGTGCCTGGAGTTCAGGGGCGCGAGAGCAGTACTTC. Supplemented by reference TRBV30 and TRBJ2-7, the full variable domain reads SQTIHQWPATLVQPVGSPLSLECTVEGTSNPNLYWYRQAAGRGLQLLFYSVGIGQISSEVPQNLSASRPQDRQFILSSKKLLLSDSGFYLCAWSSGAREQYFGPGTRLTVT.

The V and J genes are TRBV4-1 and TRBJ2-3; 9 positions agree with TRBD2. CDR1 is MGHRA and CDR2 is YSYEKL in the germline V gene. The CDR3 spans 17 residues. V shed 0 bases and J 1 base; nucleotides not matched to a gene: 5. The CDR3 sequence: CASSQDGASGGTDTQYF. The CDR3 DNA reads TGCGCCAGCAGCCAAGATGGGGCTAGCGGGGGCACAGATACGCAGTATTTT.

The CDR3 DNA follows: TGTGCCAGTAGTGAACAGGCCGGGAGCAATCAGCCCCAGCATTTT. This sequence encodes CASSEQAGSNQPQHF. The chain is built from TRBV19 and TRBJ1-5, with a possible D match to TRBD1 (5 bases). From germline, CDR1 is LNHDA and CDR2 SQIVND (reference sequence). The CDR3 consists of 15 residues. V dropped 5 bases and J dropped 1 base, with 12 bases sitting between them.

The V gene is TRBV4-2, the J gene TRBJ2-2, with TRBD1 identical over 8 bases. The germline V gene has CDR1 LGHNA and CDR2 YNFKEQ. The V and J ends lost 2 bases and 3 bases, in that order; junction bases with no gene match: 2. The CDR3 sequence is 15 residues long. The CDR3 loop is CASSQTDRDTGELFF. The CDR3 nucleotides are TGTGCCAGCAGCCAAACGGACAGGGACACCGGGGAGCTGTTTTTT.

This chain connects TRBV10-2 to TRBJ1-1; 7 nucleotides match TRBD1. Trimming at V came to 3 bases and at J to 3 bases, leaving 7 bases not matched to a gene. Germline V gives CDR1 WSHSY, CDR2 SAAADI. This CDR3 comprises 15 residues. The DNA of the CDR3 is TGCGCCAGCAGTGATCGACAGGGTAGGGACACTGAAGCTTTCTTT. Translating it yields CASSDRQGRDTEAFF.

V usage is TRBV6-5 and J usage is TRBJ2-7; D gene uncertain. This CDR3 spans 13 amino acids. From germline, CDR1 is MNHEY and CDR2 SVGAGI. Trimming left V 4 bases short and J 3 bases short, with 10 bases between. The CDR3 protein is CASSSGPVYEQYF. The CDR3 nucleotides are TGTGCCAGCAGTTCCGGACCCGTCTACGAGCAGTACTTC.

The chain couples TRBV5-6 to TRBJ2-7; TRBD1 aligns across 8 bases. CDR1 SGHDT and CDR2 YYEEEE come from the germline V gene. The ends lost 0 bases at V and 6 bases at J; junction bases unmatched: 8. CDR3 length: 15 residues. The CDR3 here is CASSLGSAGGAEQYF. CDR3 in DNA: TGTGCCAGCAGCTTGGGTTCGGCAGGGGGCGCCGAGCAGTACTTC. Filled out from reference TRBV5-6 and TRBJ2-7, the complete variable domain reads DAGVTQSPTHLIKTRGQQVTLRCSPKSGHDTVSWYQQALGQGPQFIFQYYEEEERQRGNFPDRFSGHQFPNYSSELNVNALLLGDSALYLCASSLGSAGGAEQYFGPGTRLTVT.

In DNA, the CDR3 is TGTGCCAGCAGTGGTGGAGCACTTGCCTACGAGCAGTACTTC. Residues: CASSGGALAYEQYF. The chain recombines TRBV27 with TRBJ2-7, with D uncertain. CDR3 size: 14 residues. The V gene lost 5 bases and the J gene lost 2 bases, with 13 bases spanning the gap. CDR1 and CDR2 (germline): MNHEY, SMNVEV (reference sequence).

In its sample, this clone was seen a few times. The chain recombines TRBV19 with TRBJ1-6, with 10 bases aligning to TRBD1. Germline V gives CDR1 LNHDA, CDR2 SQIVND (reference sequence). After removal of 5 bases from V and 9 bases from J, the junction contained 7 bases not matched to a gene. This CDR3 has 15 amino acids. This chain's CDR3 is CASSATGTGVSPLHF. Written as DNA, the CDR3 is TGTGCCAGTAGTGCGACCGGGACAGGGGTTTCACCCCTCCACTTT.

This chain links TRBV5-5 with TRBJ2-7, with D possibly being TRBD1 (5 bases). The length of the CDR3 is 14 residues. Germline V gives CDR1 SGHKS, CDR2 YYEKEE (reference sequence). V lost 2 bases, J lost 3 bases, and 12 bases lay in between. The CDR3 nucleotides are TGTGCCAGCAGCTTCCAGGGTGCAAACTACGAGCAGTACTTC. It codes for CASSFQGANYEQYF.